This record concerns one T cell receptor (beta chain) sequence. This clonotype was counted a single time. No cognate antigen has been identified for it. Per-base quality was not reported, and no clone a single base away is much larger than it. Resting on one read, the evidence is weak. Libraries came from PCR. The listed sequencing device is Illumina HiSeq 2500. To normalize quantification of the TCRbeta repertoire, the TCR libraries were built with molecular barcoding that relied on unique molecular identifiers. The raw public reads went through TCRdb reprocessing: fastp at Q25, MiXCR clone calling, in-frame beta chains kept. Each CDR3 protein gets just one entry, which takes the most common genes and DNA from the rows behind it. The table for this sample lists about 580,000 distinct CDR3 sequences; roughly 23% of them were counted only once. The ten largest clones add up to 12% to 15% of the sample.

Based on the germline V gene, the CDR1 and CDR2 sequences are SGHTA and FQGTGA. The junction carries 8 bases between V and J, which are trimmed by 2 bases and 0 bases respectively. Spanning cysteine to phenylalanine, the CDR3 consists of 14 amino acids. Of all the DNA, just the CDR3 is kept, 42 bases in frame from base 1. The treatment or condition label, read with the paper, signifies: allogeneic hematopoietic cell transplantation with graft depleted of TCRalphabeta T cells and CD19 B cells. Transplant recipients were children who received TCRalphabeta/CD19-depleted allogeneic hematopoietic cell grafts. This entry belongs to a study of T-cell reconstitution after alpha-beta-depleted transplantation in children (dated by TCRdb to the mid-2010s). As for the study more broadly: The study quantitatively tracked T-cell immune reconstitution after TCRalphabeta/CD19-depleted allogeneic hematopoietic cell transplantation in children using TCR repertoire profiling.

Results the study describes overall, beyond this receptor: In some patients, the high TCRbeta diversity seen at day 60 was put down to recipient T cells and intrathymic progenitors that had survived conditioning. Over subsequent months, a decline in hyperexpanded clone frequencies was noted, and after one year, T-cell counts and TCRbeta diversity were mostly ascribed to newly produced T cells. Apparently early alphabetaT-cell count recovery about two months after transplant reportedly relied on only several hundred rapidly expanded clones derived from non-depleted graft cells.

This sample comprised PBMCs, mostly from graft donor cells, obtained 360 days after TCRalphabeta/CD19-depleted stem cell transplant. The receptor chain draws on TRBV7-3 and TRBJ2-7; the D gene remains uncertain. This TCR derives from a boy in the first two years of life who had a stem cell transplant for acute myeloid leukemia, so the T cells may come from the graft donor. In nucleotide form, the sequence is TGTGCCAGCAGCTTAGGCATCGGCTCCTACGAGCAGTACTTC. The resulting protein is CASSLGIGSYEQYF. Reference TRBV7-3 and TRBJ2-7 genes cover what lies past the CDR3, so the full variable domain is GAGVSQTPSNKVTEKGKYVELRCDPISGHTALYWYRQSLGQGPEFLIYFQGTGAADDSGLPNDRFFAVRPEGSVSTLKIQRTERGDSAVYLCASSLGIGSYEQYFGPGTRLTVT.